This T cell receptor beta chain was captured in a study of blood T cell repertoires in COVID-19. Study details: COVID-19 samples, acute and convalescent, were from the United States, Italy and Spain. PBMCs, B-cell-depleted T cells, or T cells provided the cDNA or gDNA that made up the material.

Original analysis: Reference gene primer amplification in the assay estimated nucleated cell counts. Assay: immunoSEQ multiplex PCR; the TCRdb copy retains only in-frame clones and omits some. Clone size and V and J calls were adopted from that table, with D and trimming inferred from the DNA. The table records 250,000 to 300,000 clones, roughly 87% of them present only once. V was shortened by 0 bases and J by 10 bases, with 6 bases between the two germline ends. This CDR3 is built from 11 residues. Looked up from germline, CDR1 is GTSNPN and CDR2 is SVGIG (reference sequence). This clonotype was sampled from a woman in her 50s who had recovered from COVID-19. The chain carries TRBV30 and TRBJ1-4, with a tentative D call TRBD1 (6 bases). The specimen was peripheral blood. The CDR3 spells CAWSVGAKLFF. CDR3 DNA: TGTGCCTGGAGTGTGGGGGCAAAACTGTTTTTT.